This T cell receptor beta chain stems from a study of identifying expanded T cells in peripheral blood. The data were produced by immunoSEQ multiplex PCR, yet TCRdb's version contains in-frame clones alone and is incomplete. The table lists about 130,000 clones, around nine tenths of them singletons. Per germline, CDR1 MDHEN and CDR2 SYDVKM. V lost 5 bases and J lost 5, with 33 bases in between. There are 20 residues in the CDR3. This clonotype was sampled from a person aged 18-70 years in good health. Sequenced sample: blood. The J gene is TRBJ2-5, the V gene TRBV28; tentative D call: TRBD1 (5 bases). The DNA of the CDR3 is TGTGCCAGCAGTGGTCAGGGAACGGATCAGTGGCGATACGTCCTGGAGACCCAGTACTTC. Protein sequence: CASSGQGTDQWRYVLETQYF.